The present T cell receptor (beta chain) was sequenced within a study of blood T cell repertoires in COVID-19 (dated by TCRdb to 2020 to 2022). Background for the entire study: Samples from collaborators originated in the United States, Italy and Spain and spanned both the acute and convalescent phases of COVID-19. The material from the prospective study consisted of cDNA or gDNA derived from T cells, B-cell-depleted T cells, or PBMCs. Samples were obtained from the ongoing ImmuneRACE study (first 160 participants) and from 1,254 subjects provided by 6 global collaborators. HLA class I and class II types, where available, came from metadata supplied by the sample provider rather than from assay-based typing. The dataset comprised deeply sampled blood TCRbeta repertoires from subjects exposed to, actively infected with, or recovered from COVID-19. Sample metadata almost always included a de-identified subject ID, COVID-19 status, age in years and sex. The repertoires were released in a freely available public database meant as a resource for research on the immune response to SARS-CoV-2. Broader findings and caveats from the paper: Clinical and demographic metadata were provided uncurated, with the amount varying by source and participant.

Participants in the prospective study were aged about 18 to 100 years, lived in under 30 United States geographic areas, and enrolled through a virtual design. In the prospective study, participants were assigned to cohorts based on the clinical history participants reported in a screening survey and a study questionnaire. ImmuneRACE Cohort 3 recovered participants were defined by two consecutive negative NP/OP PCR tests, healthcare professional clearance, or symptom resolution. In the prospective study, mobile phlebotomists collected whole blood, serum and a nasopharyngeal or oropharyngeal swab from each participant. Prospective study participants could optionally give additional blood draws and questionnaires over an approximately two-month period. Before DNA extraction, blood samples from the prospective study were shipped at room temperature or frozen. TCRbeta CDR3 regions were amplified from genomic DNA by means of the immunoSEQ Assay, a bias-controlled multiplex PCR. As for the authors' bioinformatics: Nucleated cell counts per sample were estimated from amplification of reference gene primers within the assay. To quantify the absolute abundance of each unique TCRbeta CDR3 rearrangement, sequence reads were collapsed and filtered. For each sample, productive Simpson clonality was calculated as the square root of Simpson's diversity index across productive rearrangements. TCRdb re-hosts the immuneACCESS table, in-frame sequences only. Its copies lack some clones; in the studies checked, an unresolved V gene accounts for under half of them, and the cause for the rest is not known. V and J calls plus clone size are reproduced from that table; the DNA served to infer D and trimming. The sample table holds 400,000 to 500,000 clones, of which approximately 90% were seen once. The leading ten clones occupy roughly 1.9% of the sample.

Trimming removed 8 bases from V and 4 bases from J, leaving 14 bases between the germline ends. The germline V gene (reference sequence) provides CDR1 GTSNPN and CDR2 SVGIG. Including the terminal cysteine and phenylalanine, the CDR3 comprises 12 residues. Only the CDR3 DNA stays, 36 bases, in frame from base 1. This clone was observed a few times. The target of this receptor is not known. Base qualities are not recorded, but no much larger clone differs from it by a single base. The specimen sequenced was PBMCs or T cells enriched from blood (not recorded which). The sequence is built from TRBV30 and TRBJ1-2, with the D segment identity uncertain. This clonotype was sampled from a middle-aged woman who had recovered from COVID-19. For the CDR3, the sequence is CAGRKSSYGYTF. The DNA is TGTGCCGGTCGGAAGTCTAGCTATGGCTACACCTTC.